What follows describes a single TCR beta chain. The antigen is undetermined. This specimen belongs to a study of T cell responses to AZD1222 COVID-19 vaccine. Overall study findings and caveats: Vaccine-associated CD4 TCRs spanned spike, dominant at 160-218 and 743-854.

Using immunoSEQ multiplex PCR, the repertoire was profiled, and TCRdb retains in-frame clones only, with some absent. The table records tens of thousands of clones, around 89% of them present only once. CDR1 WNHNN and CDR2 SYGVQD come from the germline V gene (reference sequence). Trimming took off 4 bases at V and 3 bases at J, with 4 bases between the two ends. This CDR3 has 11 amino acids. This chain joins TRBV10-1 and TRBJ2-7; D is unresolved. The origin of this receptor is an adult who received the AZD1222 COVID-19 vaccine. Specimen: peripheral blood, collected 28 days after the second AZD1222 dose. The CDR3 DNA sequence: TGCGCCAGCAGTGCGGACTACGAGCAGTACTTC. Its protein product is CASSADYEQYF.